This passage covers 19 T cell receptor beta chains from one sample sequenced in a study of CD8+CD57+ T cells in acquired aplastic anemia. Researchers used genomic DNA as the template to profile TCR beta VDJ and CDR3. TCRdb processed the reads anew with MiXCR; each CDR3 protein has one entry. The data show about 220,000 distinct CDR3 sequences, roughly 35% seen once. The sample taken for sequencing was sorted CD4+, CD8+, or CD8+CD57+ T cells (not recorded which) from PBMCs. The receptors come from a human donor in good health, serving as a control.

The chain is built from TRBV29-1 and TRBJ1-2, with TRBD1 as a possible D gene (5 bases). The V gene lost 4 bases and the J gene lost 8 bases, with 23 bases spanning the gap. In germline, CDR1 is SQVTM, CDR2 ANQGSEA. The CDR3 runs 15 residues. The CDR3 here is CSVVVAGRGDLGYTF. The CDR3 bases are TGCAGCGTTGTGGTTGCGGGAAGGGGCGATCTGGGCTACACCTTC.

The chain has TRBV2 and TRBJ1-2; 7 nucleotides agree with TRBD1. The CDR3 runs to 14 residues. Losses at the gene ends were 7 bases for V and 6 bases for J; bases not matched to a gene: 11. Germline V gene lookup returns CDR1 SNHLY and CDR2 FYNNEI. This CDR3 is CASTLTGTVDGYTF. DNA for the CDR3: TGTGCCAGCACCCTAACCGGGACAGTGGATGGCTACACCTTC.

This clonotype was observed many times. The chain uses TRBV20-1 and TRBJ2-3, with TRBD2 matching over 8 bases. The CDR3 covers 14 residues. Germline V gives CDR1 DFQATT, CDR2 SNEGSKA (reference sequence). With V trimmed by 0 bases and J by 1 base, 0 bases remained unmatched. The CDR3 sequence: CSARDGGGTDTQYF. For the CDR3, the DNA is TGCAGTGCTAGAGACGGGGGGGGCACAGATACGCAGTATTTT.

This clonotype was picked up a small number of times. CDR3 sequence (DNA): TGTGCCAGTTCCATTCTCCGGGAAAGCACCGGGGAGCTGTTTTTT. It translates to CASSILRESTGELFF. The chain combines TRBV19 with TRBJ2-2; D possibly corresponds to TRBD2 (5 bases). Trimming left V 8 bases short and J 4 bases short, with 17 bases between. This CDR3 has 15 residues. Germline CDR1 is LNHDA and CDR2 is SQIVND (reference sequence). The full variable domain, rest sourced from reference TRBV19 and TRBJ2-2, is DGGITQSPKYLFRKEGQNVTLSCEQNLNHDAMYWYRQDPGQGLRLIYYSQIVNDFQKGDIAEGYSVSREKKESFPLTVTSAQKNPTAFYLCASSILRESTGELFFGEGSRLTVL.

This clonotype showed up just a few times. This may be a read error: a much more frequent sequence differs by one nucleotide. The rearrangement joins TRBV24-1 to TRBJ2-1, with a possible D match to TRBD1 (5 bases). The V gene's germline CDR1 is KGHDR and CDR2 SFDVKD. The CDR3 consists of 14 residues. The CDR3 nucleotides are TGTGCCACCAGTGGGTGGCAGGGATACAATGGGCAGTTCTTC. Translation gives CATSGWQGYNGQFF.

This clonotype was seen a handful of times. One base away lies a much larger clone, so this may be a sequencing read error. The V gene is TRBV6-1, the J gene TRBJ1-6; D is unresolved. The CDR3 has 13 amino acids. The V end lost 5 bases, the J end lost 8 bases, and 10 bases lay between the germline ends. CDR1 is MNHNS, CDR2 SASEGT, per germline. CDR3 nucleotide sequence: TGTGCCAGCAGTCTTAATAGAGATTCACCCCTCCACTTT. This encodes CASSLNRDSPLHF.

In this sample, this clonotype turned up many times. The chain combines TRBV5-1 with TRBJ1-6, with unresolved D. The V and J ends lost 0 bases and 8 bases respectively, with 15 bases between them. The germline V gene encodes CDR1 SGHRS and CDR2 YFSETQ. The CDR3 contains 16 residues. As DNA, the CDR3 is TGCGCCAGCAGCTTGGTCCCGAGTCTCCCCGATTCACCCCTCCACTTT. It codes for CASSLVPSLPDSPLHF.

Only a few counts were recorded for this clonotype. The gene calls are TRBV5-1 and TRBJ2-1; TRBD1 matches at 7 bases. Germline V CDR1 and CDR2: SGHRS, YFSETQ. The V segment lost 1 base and the J segment 1 base; nucleotides outside the gene matches: 5. The CDR3 length is 16 residues. The CDR3 DNA sequence: TGCGCCAGCAGCTTGAGACCGGGACAGTCCTACAATGAGCAGTTCTTC. It translates to CASSLRPGQSYNEQFF.

V is TRBV20-1 and J is TRBJ2-1; D might be TRBD2 (5 bases). Germline CDR1 is DFQATT and CDR2 is SNEGSKA (reference sequence). CDR3 length: 16 amino acids. V lost 3 bases and J lost 5, with 20 bases in between. CDR3 DNA: TGCAGTGCTAGTCGAGACCGGGATCTTTGGGACAATGAGCAGTTCTTC. Protein product: CSASRDRDLWDNEQFF.

This clonotype has at least ten counts. V usage is TRBV5-6 and J usage is TRBJ1-6; 8 nucleotides align to TRBD1. V lost 2 bases, J lost 7 bases, and 11 bases stayed unmatched. Germline V lookup: CDR1 SGHDT, CDR2 YYEEEE. The CDR3 sequence is 17 residues long. The CDR3 loop is CASSLVLTGESNSPLHF. The CDR3 DNA follows: TGTGCCAGCAGCTTAGTATTGACAGGGGAGTCGAATTCACCCCTCCACTTT.

This sequence joins TRBV20-1 and TRBJ2-5, with 10 bases matching TRBD2. CDR1 and CDR2 from the germline V gene are DFQATT and SNEGSKA (reference sequence). The length of the CDR3 is 14 residues. J gave up 3 bases and V 4 bases, and 5 bases lay outside the gene matches. CDR3 in DNA: TGCAGTGCTACAAGCGGGGGGGCGGAAGAGACCCAGTACTTC. This encodes CSATSGGAEETQYF.

There are a few counts of this clonotype. The chain employs TRBV5-1 and TRBJ1-2, with TRBD1 identical over 8 bases. This CDR3 is built from 12 residues. Germline V gene lookup returns CDR1 SGHRS and CDR2 YFSETQ. V lost 4 bases and J lost 13; bases outside the gene matches: 9. The CDR3 reads CASSTDREFRTF. The CDR3, as DNA: TGCGCCAGCAGCACGGACAGGGAATTCCGCACCTTC.

This sequence joins TRBV29-1 and TRBJ2-3; D is possibly TRBD1 (5 bases). Germline V gives CDR1 SQVTM, CDR2 ANQGSEA. The length of the CDR3 is 9 residues. The V end was cut by 6 bases, the J end by 9 bases, with 7 bases between. The DNA of the CDR3 is TGCAGCGTCGCAGGGACGCAGTATTTT. Its translation is CSVAGTQYF.

This clonotype has a count of ten or more. V and J are TRBV6-1 and TRBJ2-7; D is ambiguous. Trimming pared 6 bases from V and 5 bases from J, leaving 14 bases between. Germline V gene lookup returns CDR1 MNHNS and CDR2 SASEGT. The CDR3 sequence is 13 residues long. CDR3 loop: CASSRLYAHEQYF. CDR3 sequence (DNA): TGTGCCAGCAGCCGGCTGTACGCCCACGAGCAGTACTTC.

The chain is built from TRBV7-6 and TRBJ2-2; possibly TRBD2 for D (5 bases). The germline V and J ends were trimmed by 4 bases and 6 bases, with 18 bases remaining between them. The CDR3 has 16 residues. The germline V gene has CDR1 SGHVS and CDR2 FNYEAQ. The CDR3 region is CASSSSARGPPGELFF. In nucleotides, the CDR3 is TGTGCCAGCAGCTCATCAGCGAGAGGGCCCCCCGGGGAGCTGTTTTTT.

This sequence joins TRBV12-3 or TRBV12-4 and TRBJ2-4; possible D gene TRBD1, 7 bases. V was trimmed by 11 bases and J by 9 bases, leaving 20 bases between them. The CDR3 extends over 13 amino acids. CDR3 loop: CAGSRGQGGIQYF. The DNA for the CDR3 is TGTGCCGGCTCTAGGGGGCAGGGAGGCATTCAGTACTTC.

V usage is TRBV29-1 and J usage is TRBJ2-3, with 14 bases matching TRBD2. J gave up 4 bases and V 4 bases, and 4 bases lay outside the gene matches. Germline CDR1 and CDR2: SQVTM and ANQGSEA. This CDR3 contains 15 residues. The CDR3 region is CSVAGTSGSSDTQYF. The CDR3 coding sequence is TGCAGCGTTGCCGGGACTAGCGGGAGTTCAGATACGCAGTATTTT.

Notes on this clonotype: The missing conserved phenylalanine or tryptophan at the end of this CDR3 makes a read error likely. This chain uses TRBV4-2 with TRBJ1-2; TRBD1 might be the D (6 bases). In germline, CDR1 is LGHNA, CDR2 YNFKEQ. CDR3 size: 16 residues. V was clipped by 4 bases and J by 3 bases, with 18 bases between them. The CDR3 protein is CASSPADRVEYYGYTI. As DNA, the CDR3 is TGTGCCAGCAGCCCCGCGGACAGAGTGGAATACTATGGCTACACCATC.

This rearrangement joins TRBV7-3 to TRBJ1-5; TRBD1 might be the D (5 bases). Trimming took off 5 bases at V and 13 bases at J, with 18 bases between the two ends. Germline V gene sequence: CDR1 SGHTA, CDR2 FQGTGA. This CDR3 comprises 13 residues. CDR3 region: CASSRDGRTEQHF. For the CDR3, the DNA is TGTGCCAGCAGCCGGGACGGACGGACCGAACAGCATTTT.